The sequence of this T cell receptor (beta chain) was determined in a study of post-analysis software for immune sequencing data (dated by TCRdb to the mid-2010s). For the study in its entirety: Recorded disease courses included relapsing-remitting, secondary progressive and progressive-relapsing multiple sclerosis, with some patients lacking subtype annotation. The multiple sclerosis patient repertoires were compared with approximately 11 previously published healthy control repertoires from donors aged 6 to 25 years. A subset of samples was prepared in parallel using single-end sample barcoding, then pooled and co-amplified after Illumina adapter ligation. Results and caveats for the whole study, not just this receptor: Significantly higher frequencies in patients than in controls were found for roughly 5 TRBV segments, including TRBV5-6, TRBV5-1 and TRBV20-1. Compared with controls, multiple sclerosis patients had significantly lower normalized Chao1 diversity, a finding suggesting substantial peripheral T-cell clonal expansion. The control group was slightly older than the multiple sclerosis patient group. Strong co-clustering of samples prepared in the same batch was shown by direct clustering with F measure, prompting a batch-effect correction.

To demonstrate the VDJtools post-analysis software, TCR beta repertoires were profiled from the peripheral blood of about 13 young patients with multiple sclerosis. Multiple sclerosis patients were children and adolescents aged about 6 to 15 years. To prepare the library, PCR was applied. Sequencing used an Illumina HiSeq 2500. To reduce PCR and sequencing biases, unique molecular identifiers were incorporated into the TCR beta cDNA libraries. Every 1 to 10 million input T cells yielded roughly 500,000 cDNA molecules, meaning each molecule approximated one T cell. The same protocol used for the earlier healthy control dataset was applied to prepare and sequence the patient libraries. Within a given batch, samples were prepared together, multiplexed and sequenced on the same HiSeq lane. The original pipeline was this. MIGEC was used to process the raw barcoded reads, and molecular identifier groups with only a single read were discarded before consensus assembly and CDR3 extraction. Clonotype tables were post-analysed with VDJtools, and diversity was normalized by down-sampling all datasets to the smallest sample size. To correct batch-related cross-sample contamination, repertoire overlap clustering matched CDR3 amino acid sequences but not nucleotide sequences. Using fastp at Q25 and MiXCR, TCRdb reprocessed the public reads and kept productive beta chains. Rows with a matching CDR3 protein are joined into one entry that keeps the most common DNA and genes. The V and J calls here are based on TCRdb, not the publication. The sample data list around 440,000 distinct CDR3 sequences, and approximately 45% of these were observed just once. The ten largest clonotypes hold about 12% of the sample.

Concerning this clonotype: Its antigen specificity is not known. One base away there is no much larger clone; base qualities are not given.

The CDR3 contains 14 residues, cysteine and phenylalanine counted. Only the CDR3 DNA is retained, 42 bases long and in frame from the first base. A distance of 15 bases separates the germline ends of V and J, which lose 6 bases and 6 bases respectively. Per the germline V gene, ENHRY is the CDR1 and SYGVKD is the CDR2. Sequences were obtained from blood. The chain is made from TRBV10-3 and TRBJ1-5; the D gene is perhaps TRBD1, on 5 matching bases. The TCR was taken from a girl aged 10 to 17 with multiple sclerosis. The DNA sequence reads TGTGCCATCAGAGACGGGCAGGGCGGTCAGCCCCAGCATTTT. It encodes CAIRDGQGGQPQHF.